This T cell receptor (beta chain) was captured in a study of cytomegalovirus exposure and HLA in healthy donors. This clone was counted a single time. Trimming at V came to 0 bases and at J to 4 bases, leaving 5 bases not matched to a gene. The CDR3 consists of 16 residues. CDR1 LNHNV and CDR2 YYDKDF come from the germline V gene (reference sequence). The PCR made use of 60 Vbeta and 13 Jbeta primers. Here immunoSEQ multiplex PCR was the method, and the copy in TCRdb shows in-frame clones only, minus some. Of 120,000 to 150,000 clones detected, 70% to 80% appear once; the ten largest clones hold 1.5% to 2%.

The chain uses TRBV15 and TRBJ2-1; 8 bases fit TRBD2. This clonotype was sampled from a female donor in good health and CMV-seronegative. The sample comprised PBMCs. CDR3 nucleotides: TGTGCCACCAGCAGAGATACGGCGGGGGGTTACAATGAGCAGTTCTTC. This translates into CATSRDTAGGYNEQFF.